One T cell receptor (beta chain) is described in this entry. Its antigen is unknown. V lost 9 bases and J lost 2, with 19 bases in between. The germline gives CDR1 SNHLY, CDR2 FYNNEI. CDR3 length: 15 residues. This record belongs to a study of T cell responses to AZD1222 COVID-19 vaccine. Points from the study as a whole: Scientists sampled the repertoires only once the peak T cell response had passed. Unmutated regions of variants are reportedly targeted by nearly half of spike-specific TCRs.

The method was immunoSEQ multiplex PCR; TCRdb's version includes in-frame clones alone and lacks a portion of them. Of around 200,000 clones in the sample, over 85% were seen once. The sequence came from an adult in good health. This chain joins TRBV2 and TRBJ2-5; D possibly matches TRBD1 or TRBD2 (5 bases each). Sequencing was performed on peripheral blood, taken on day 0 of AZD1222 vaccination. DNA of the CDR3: TGTGCCAGGGGGCCGGGACCTCCGACGCAAGAGACCCAGTACTTC. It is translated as CARGPGPPTQETQYF.